These T cell receptor beta chains were read from a single sample in a study of blood T cell repertoires in COVID-19. Data came from immunoSEQ multiplex PCR; TCRdb stores just in-frame clones and leaves some out. The top ten hold 3% of the sample, which has hundreds of thousands of clones, roughly 87% seen once. Specimen: PBMCs or T cells enriched from blood (not recorded which). These receptors were collected from a woman in her 30s who had recovered from COVID-19. CDR3s include the opening cysteine and the closing phenylalanine or tryptophan. D genes are given only for firm matches. The size of a clone is reported for some rows only, either as once, few or many, or as a class for expanded clones.

length	D	V	J	size	CDR3	DNA
14	.	TRBV19	TRBJ2-1	once	CASSWTTEYNEQFF	TGTGCCAGTAGTTGGACTACCGAATACAATGAGCAGTTCTTC
14	.	TRBV5-1	TRBJ1-4	.	CASSSGTDNEKLFF	TGCGCCAGCAGCAGCGGGACGGATAATGAAAAACTGTTTTTT
13	TRBD1	TRBV29-1	TRBJ2-7	.	CSVEWTGMGEQYF	TGCAGCGTTGAATGGACAGGGATGGGAGAGCAGTACTTC
16	TRBD1	TRBV19	TRBJ1-5	.	CASTRTTGVRNQPQHF	TGTGCCAGTACCCGAACAACAGGGGTCCGCAATCAGCCCCAGCATTTT
16	TRBD1	TRBV10-2	TRBJ2-6	.	CASSQTGGAGANVLTF	TGCGCCAGCAGTCAAACAGGGGGCGCTGGGGCCAACGTCCTGACTTTC
13	.	TRBV12-3/TRBV12-4	TRBJ1-5	few	CASSFESNQPQHF	TGTGCCAGCAGTTTCGAGAGCAATCAGCCCCAGCATTTT
15	TRBD2	TRBV10-2	TRBJ2-5	.	CASSASGPWGETQYF	TGCGCCAGCAGTGCTAGCGGACCCTGGGGGGAGACCCAGTACTTC
14	.	TRBV23-1	TRBJ1-5	.	CASTTGSSNQPQHF	TGCGCCAGCACCACAGGGAGTAGCAATCAGCCCCAGCATTTT
15	.	TRBV5-1	TRBJ2-7	.	CASSLEQGGYYEQYF	TGCGCCAGCAGCTTGGAACAGGGAGGGTACTACGAGCAGTACTTC
14	.	TRBV20-1	TRBJ1-1	.	CSASPEPMNTEAFF	TGCAGTGCTAGTCCTGAACCTATGAACACTGAAGCTTTCTTT
15	.	TRBV19	TRBJ2-2	once	CASRQRDTNTGELFF	TGTGCCAGTAGGCAACGGGACACCAACACCGGGGAGCTGTTTTTT
14	.	TRBV29-1	TRBJ2-7	.	CSAAWRGPSYEQYF	TGCAGCGCCGCATGGCGGGGGCCCTCCTACGAGCAGTACTTC
11	.	TRBV20-1	TRBJ2-5	.	CSALPGGTQYF	TGCAGTGCCCTACCCGGAGGGACCCAGTACTTC
15	TRBD1	TRBV4-1	TRBJ2-7	.	CASSQGTGQGHEQYF	TGCGCCAGCAGCCAAGGGACGGGACAGGGTCACGAGCAGTACTTC
15	.	TRBV2	TRBJ1-3	many	CASSEAGGSGNTIYF	TGTGCCAGCAGTGAAGCAGGCGGGTCGGGAAACACCATATATTTT
14	TRBD1	TRBV27	TRBJ1-2	.	CASTPSGGGPGYTF	TGTGCCAGCACCCCATCTGGAGGGGGCCCTGGCTACACCTTC
12	.	TRBV19	TRBJ2-5	.	CASSIGAETQYF	TGTGCCAGTAGTATAGGAGCGGAGACCCAGTACTTC
12	.	TRBV25-1	TRBJ2-3	.	CASSGDTDTQYF	TGTGCCAGCAGTGGAGACACAGATACGCAGTATTTT
16	TRBD1	TRBV11-1	TRBJ2-2	.	CASSSGQGDPTGELFF	TGTGCCAGCAGCTCGGGACAGGGGGATCCCACCGGGGAGCTGTTTTTT
14	.	TRBV6-5	TRBJ1-2	.	CASSFTQGLYGYTF	TGTGCCAGCAGTTTCACACAGGGTCTCTATGGCTACACCTTC
13	TRBD1	TRBV29-1	TRBJ1-2	.	CSVFGQGAYGYTF	TGCAGCGTTTTCGGACAGGGGGCCTATGGCTACACCTTC
12	.	TRBV18	TRBJ1-6	.	CASSPSNSPLHF	TGTGCCAGCTCACCATCAAATTCACCCCTCCACTTT
16	TRBD2	TRBV7-8	TRBJ2-2	.	CASSLGGGGASGELFF	TGTGCCAGCAGCTTAGGCGGCGGGGGGGCCTCGGGGGAGCTGTTTTTT
20	TRBD1	TRBV14	TRBJ1-3	.	CASSQEFNRQGVFSGNTIYF	TGTGCCAGCAGCCAAGAATTTAATAGACAGGGGGTATTCTCTGGAAACACCATATATTTT
14	TRBD2	TRBV4-1	TRBJ2-5	.	CASSQVGSGETQYF	TGCGCCAGCAGCCAAGTAGGTAGCGGGGAGACCCAGTACTTC
14	TRBD1	TRBV4-1	TRBJ2-7	.	CASSQGTDSYEQYF	TGCGCCAGCAGCCAGGGGACAGACAGCTACGAGCAGTACTTC
14	TRBD1	TRBV2	TRBJ1-6	.	CATPRAQGQSPLHF	TGTGCCACCCCCAGGGCACAGGGGCAATCACCCCTCCACTTT
15	.	TRBV19	TRBJ2-2	.	CASHTLQDYTGELFF	TGTGCCAGCCATACTCTCCAGGATTACACCGGGGAGCTGTTTTTT
11	.	TRBV6-5	TRBJ1-1	.	CASKPRGEAFF	TGTGCCAGCAAACCCCGGGGTGAAGCTTTCTTT
17	.	TRBV4-1	TRBJ1-1	.	CASSQYYRAEMNTEAFF	TGCGCCAGCAGCCAATACTACAGGGCCGAAATGAACACTGAAGCTTTCTTT
13	.	TRBV14	TRBJ1-1	.	CASSPLQGSEAFF	TGTGCCAGCAGCCCGTTACAGGGATCTGAAGCTTTCTTT
15	TRBD2	TRBV30	TRBJ2-2	once	CAWKMGLAGTGELFF	TGTGCCTGGAAGATGGGACTAGCGGGCACCGGGGAGCTGTTTTTT
12	.	TRBV29-1	TRBJ1-6	.	CSVGQGNSPLHF	TGCAGCGTTGGTCAGGGGAATTCACCCCTCCACTTT